This T cell receptor beta chain was documented in a study of blood T cell repertoires in COVID-19. Background on the study: The study drew acute and convalescent COVID-19 samples from the United States, Italy and Spain. Sample material is recorded as cDNA or gDNA derived from T cells, B-cell-depleted T cells, or PBMCs.

This CDR3 region has 15 residues. The V segment lost 3 bases and the J segment 3 bases; nucleotides outside the gene matches: 5. CDR1 and CDR2 from the germline V gene are KGHDR and SFDVKD. Profiled with immunoSEQ multiplex PCR; TCRdb holds only in-frame clones, not every one. The table records about 74,000 clones, almost 90% of them present only once. This chain links TRBV24-1 with TRBJ2-3; TRBD2 matches 7 bases. This TCR was recovered from a woman of 80 years or more with active or convalescent COVID-19. Source material: peripheral blood. CDR3: CATSDARGDTDTQYF. CDR3 coding DNA: TGTGCCACCAGTGATGCCCGGGGGGATACAGATACGCAGTATTTT.